This T cell receptor (beta chain) was profiled in a study of blood T cell repertoires in COVID-19. Clones were sequenced by immunoSEQ multiplex PCR, and TCRdb holds only the in-frame ones, with some missing. The profile covers just over 150,000 clones, with 75% to 85% appearing a single time and almost 10% taken by the ten largest. This CDR3 is 13 amino acids long. V was pared by 5 bases and J by 2 bases, with 2 bases of the junction left unmatched. This rearrangement joins TRBV12-3 or TRBV12-4 to TRBJ2-5, with 7 bases that match TRBD2. The receptor comes from a woman aged 50 to 60 with acute or convalescent COVID-19. The sample comprised peripheral blood. The CDR3 here is CASSDGGQETQYF. The CDR3 DNA follows: TGTGCCAGCAGTGACGGGGGGCAAGAGACCCAGTACTTC.